The 27 T cell receptor beta chains given below trace back to one sample, sequenced in a study of Ad26.COV2.S vaccination and SARS-CoV-2 variants (dated by TCRdb to the early 2020s). The treatment or condition label on this specimen signifies: 19 received Ad26.COV2.S at low or high dose, single or two shots; 5 received placebo; per-sample allocation not given. Repertoires of vaccine and placebo recipients were sequenced from samples taken on day 63 after the first injection. The receptor library was made with the immunoSEQ multiplex PCR assay. TCRdb mirrors the immuneACCESS table, restricted to in-frame sequences. Some clones are absent from its copies; in checked studies, under half trace to an unresolved V gene, and the reason for the others is unknown. For this sample there are about 680,000 clones; about 90% appear just once. Clones ranked in the top ten supply over 1.3% of the sample. This specimen was peripheral blood, taken in a trial of Ad26.COV2.S vaccine versus placebo. Receptors originate from a person aged 18-65 years who received the Ad26.COV2.S COVID-19 vaccine or a placebo.

The rearrangement joins TRBV7-9 to TRBJ2-2, with D perhaps TRBD1 (5 bases). Germline V CDR1 and CDR2: SEHNR, FQNEAQ (reference sequence). There are 14 residues in the CDR3. V was pared by 1 base and J by 5 bases, with 8 bases between. The CDR3 bases are TGTGCCAGCAGCTTAGAGGGGCGGACCGGGGAGCTGTTTTTT. Encoded protein: CASSLEGRTGELFF.

This chain uses TRBV7-9 with TRBJ2-2; maybe TRBD2 (5 bases). Trimming removed 3 bases at V and 3 bases at J, with 17 bases between. The CDR3 is made up of 17 amino acids. Germline assignment: CDR1 SEHNR and CDR2 FQNEAQ (reference sequence). The CDR3 DNA reads as TGTGCCAGCAGCTTGCCTCTAGCTTTTTTAGACACCGGGGAGCTGTTTTTT. Translated: CASSLPLAFLDTGELFF. The whole variable domain, remainder taken from reference TRBV7-9 and TRBJ2-2, is DTGVSQNPRHKITKRGQNVTFRCDPISEHNRLYWYRQTLGQGPEFLTYFQNEAQLEKSRLLSDRFSAERPKGSFSTLEIQRTEQGDSAMYLCASSLPLAFLDTGELFFGEGSRLTVL.

V is TRBV10-3 and J is TRBJ2-1, with 9 bases identical to TRBD2. The CDR3 loop spans 17 amino acids. CDR1 is ENHRY and CDR2 is SYGVKD in the germline V gene. With V trimmed by 2 bases and J by 6 bases, 11 bases remained unmatched. The DNA for the CDR3 is TGTGCCATCAGTGAGCCCCCTGGGCGGGAGGGGGGCAATGAGCAGTTCTTC. Translating gives CAISEPPGREGGNEQFF.

The rearrangement links TRBV10-3 to TRBJ1-1, with TRBD1 matching 8 bases. Germline trimming cut 0 bases from V and 0 bases from J; bases unmatched to any gene: 3. This CDR3 is built from 16 residues. Germline V gene lookup returns CDR1 ENHRY and CDR2 SYGVKD. CDR3 nucleotide sequence: TGTGCCATCAGTGAGTCAGGGACAGGCATGAACACTGAAGCTTTCTTT. Amino acids: CAISESGTGMNTEAFF.

The rearrangement uses TRBV9 and TRBJ1-2; D is undetermined. The CDR3 sequence is 12 residues long. V was pared by 5 bases and J by 2 bases, with 7 bases between. The germline V gene has CDR1 SGDLS and CDR2 YYNGEE. The CDR3 DNA follows: TGTGCCAGCAGGGGCCAAAACTATGGCTACACCTTC. Protein product: CASRGQNYGYTF.

This chain uses TRBV2 with TRBJ1-4; no reliable D call. Trimming took 5 bases from V and 4 from J, leaving 11 bases between them. This CDR3 contains 14 residues. Germline V gene sequence: CDR1 SNHLY, CDR2 FYNNEI. Here the CDR3 DNA reads TGTGCCAGCAGTAGTAGGGCCAATAATGAAAAACTGTTTTTT. As protein: CASSSRANNEKLFF.

The rearrangement joins TRBV19 to TRBJ2-5, with 12 bases identical to TRBD2. This CDR3 comprises 14 residues. V lost 2 bases to trimming and J lost 9 bases; unmatched junction nucleotides: 4. Per germline, CDR1 LNHDA and CDR2 SQIVND (reference sequence). In DNA form, the CDR3 reads TGTGCCAGTAGTATACTAGCGGGGGGGAGGGCCCAGTACTTC. This translates into CASSILAGGRAQYF.

This chain uses TRBV30 with TRBJ1-1; TRBD1 is a possible D gene (6 bases). The CDR3 extends over 14 amino acids. V lost 0 bases, J lost 4 bases, and 12 bases lay in between. Looked up from germline, CDR1 is GTSNPN and CDR2 is SVGIG (reference sequence). CDR3 loop: CAWSVQGIGTEAFF. In nucleotides, the CDR3 is TGTGCCTGGAGTGTCCAGGGGATTGGCACTGAAGCTTTCTTT.

Concerning this clone itself: The same CDR3 is also encoded by other DNA sequences in this sample. The chain is built from TRBV5-1 and TRBJ1-5; TRBD1 matches 11 bases. CDR3 length: 16 residues. V gave up 4 bases and J gave up 2 bases; unmatched junction bases: 5. CDR1 SGHRS and CDR2 YFSETQ come from the germline V gene. The CDR3 region is CASSLGTGGRNQPQHF. CDR3 DNA sequence: TGCGCCAGCAGCCTAGGGACAGGGGGACGCAATCAGCCCCAGCATTTT.

The J gene is TRBJ1-2, the V gene TRBV12-3 or TRBV12-4; D possibly corresponds to TRBD1 (5 bases). Between the trimmed V and J ends, which lost 7 bases and 8 bases, there was a span of 17 bases. This CDR3 has 13 residues. The CDR3 loop reads CASTSFAGFGYTF. Written as DNA, the CDR3 is TGTGCCAGCACCTCCTTTGCAGGGTTCGGCTACACCTTC.

This clone appeared once. The V and J genes are TRBV5-1 and TRBJ2-7, with 9 bases identical to TRBD2. With 0 bases clipped from V and 4 bases from J, the junction kept 14 bases outside the gene matches. CDR1 and CDR2 (germline): SGHRS, YFSETQ. CDR3 length equals 18 residues. Here the CDR3 DNA reads TGCGCCAGCAGCTTGGCATCTAGCGGGGAGGTGGGCCTTTACGAGCAGTACTTC. Translating it yields CASSLASSGEVGLYEQYF. Based on the CDR3 plus reference TRBV5-1 and TRBJ2-7, the full variable domain is KAGVTQTPRYLIKTRGQQVTLSCSPISGHRSVSWYQQTPGQGLQFLFEYFSETQRNKGNFPGRFSGRQFSNSRSEMNVSTLELGDSALYLCASSLASSGEVGLYEQYFGPGTRLTVT.

The chain recombines TRBV6-6 with TRBJ1-6; D is undetermined. Per germline, CDR1 MNHNY and CDR2 SVGAGI (reference sequence). The CDR3 sequence is 13 residues long. V lost 6 bases to trimming and J lost 9 bases, with 12 bases between them. CDR3 bases: TGTGCCAGCAGCCCCGGCCGGGGTTCACCCCTCCACTTT. Amino acids: CASSPGRGSPLHF.

The rearrangement links TRBV29-1 to TRBJ2-3; D possibly corresponds to TRBD2 (5 bases). This CDR3 is built from 16 residues. CDR1 is SQVTM and CDR2 is ANQGSEA in the germline V gene. V lost 3 bases and J 1 base, leaving 17 bases between the germline ends. CDR3 in amino acids: CSVDAGIPFGTDTQYF. Here the CDR3 DNA reads TGCAGCGTTGACGCGGGTATCCCCTTTGGCACAGATACGCAGTATTTT.

The chain couples TRBV10-3 to TRBJ2-5; the D gene is possibly TRBD2 (5 bases). The CDR3 extends over 14 amino acids. In germline, CDR1 is ENHRY, CDR2 SYGVKD. Trimming pared 4 bases from V and 0 bases from J, leaving 9 bases between. DNA of the CDR3: TGTGCCATCAGTGTAACGGACTACCAAGAGACCCAGTACTTC. As protein: CAISVTDYQETQYF.

J is TRBJ1-2 and V is TRBV10-3, with D perhaps matching TRBD1 (5 bases). In germline, CDR1 is ENHRY, CDR2 SYGVKD. Trimming removed 2 bases from V and 8 bases from J, with 12 bases in between. There are 13 residues in the CDR3. CDR3 region: CAISEGEGRGYTF. As DNA, the CDR3 is TGTGCCATCAGTGAGGGGGAGGGGCGCGGCTACACCTTC.

This sequence joins TRBV24-1 and TRBJ2-7, with no clear D. This CDR3 region has 13 residues. Per the germline V gene, CDR1 is KGHDR and CDR2 is SFDVKD. Trimming removed 3 bases at V and 0 bases at J, with 5 bases between. In DNA form, the CDR3 reads TGTGCCACCAGTGATGACCACTCCTACGAGCAGTACTTC. Protein: CATSDDHSYEQYF.

This clone showed up just once. The CDR3 spells CASSPFEGENTEAFF. The CDR3 DNA reads TGTGCCAGCAGCCCCTTCGAGGGCGAGAACACTGAAGCTTTCTTT. The chain is built from TRBV9 and TRBJ1-1; no reliable D call. Germline V gives CDR1 SGDLS, CDR2 YYNGEE. The V gene lost 4 bases and the J gene lost 1 base, with 14 bases spanning the gap. There are 15 residues in the CDR3.

This rearrangement joins TRBV20-1 to TRBJ2-7; 8 positions agree with TRBD2. This CDR3 is 15 amino acids long. The germline V gene has CDR1 DFQATT and CDR2 SNEGSKA (reference sequence). Unmatched junction bases numbered 9, after V lost 3 bases and J lost 2 bases. This chain's CDR3 is CSASLTSGGAYEQYF. The DNA for the CDR3 is TGCAGTGCTAGTCTTACTAGCGGAGGCGCCTACGAGCAGTACTTC.

V and J are TRBV25-1 and TRBJ2-1, with D unresolved. Trimming took off 6 bases at V and 3 bases at J, with 12 bases between the two ends. Germline V gene lookup returns CDR1 MGHDK and CDR2 SYGVNS. This CDR3 spans 14 amino acids. The chain's CDR3 is CASSLGPGYNEQFF. CDR3 nucleotide sequence: TGTGCCAGCAGCTTAGGCCCCGGCTACAATGAGCAGTTCTTC.

The chain employs TRBV3-1 (or the pseudogene TRBV3-2) and TRBJ1-2; possible D gene TRBD1, 6 bases. Trimming stripped 0 bases from V and 4 bases from J, with 9 bases between. Germline CDR1 and CDR2: LGHDT and YNNKEL (reference sequence). The CDR3 contains 14 residues. CDR3 DNA: TGTGCCAGCAGCCAAGAAAGCAGGGGCTATGGCTACACCTTC. Translated: CASSQESRGYGYTF.

The chain combines TRBV4-2 with TRBJ2-7; TRBD2 agrees at 12 bases. Trimming took 2 bases from V and 2 from J; bases not matched to a gene: 16. Germline CDR1 is LGHNA and CDR2 is YNFKEQ. This CDR3 comprises 20 residues. For the CDR3, the DNA is TGTGCCAGCAGCCAATTTCTCCGGGACATTGGACTAGCGGGGACCTACGAGCAGTACTTC. Translated: CASSQFLRDIGLAGTYEQYF.

This chain joins TRBV7-2 and TRBJ2-3; the match to TRBD2 covers 7 bases. The CDR3 consists of 17 residues. Germline V gives CDR1 SGHTA, CDR2 FQGNSA. V shed 5 bases and J 0 bases; nucleotides not matched to a gene: 11. CDR3: CASSPPGGRGSTDTQYF. DNA of the CDR3: TGTGCCAGCAGCCCTCCGGGTGGGCGGGGGAGCACAGATACGCAGTATTTT.

The rearrangement links TRBV5-1 to TRBJ2-7, with D possibly TRBD2 on 5 matching bases. Trimming cost V 2 bases and J 0 bases, with 15 bases left between them. The CDR3 is 16 residues long. Germline V gene data show CDR1 as SGHRS and CDR2 as YFSETQ. Here the CDR3 reads CASSLVGRGFSYEQYF. The CDR3 DNA reads as TGCGCCAGCAGCTTAGTCGGCCGGGGATTCTCCTACGAGCAGTACTTC.

This clone was observed a handful of times. J is TRBJ1-2 and V is TRBV30; 8 positions match TRBD1. The germline gives CDR1 GTSNPN, CDR2 SVGIG (reference sequence). J was trimmed by 4 bases and V by 1 base; bases with no gene match: 8. This CDR3 is 15 amino acids long. The CDR3 is CAWSGRGRLGYGYTF. CDR3 in DNA: TGTGCCTGGAGTGGCAGGGGGCGCCTTGGCTATGGCTACACCTTC.

This sequence joins TRBV18 and TRBJ1-1; no definite D call. The germline V gene has CDR1 KGHSH and CDR2 LQKENI. Trimming cost V 3 bases and J 0 bases, with 11 bases left between them. The length of the CDR3 is 15 residues. The CDR3 sequence: CASSPWPAMNTEAFF. CDR3 nucleotide sequence: TGTGCCAGCTCACCGTGGCCGGCTATGAACACTGAAGCTTTCTTT.

The CDR3 nucleotides are TGTGCCTGGAGCGTCCGGCGGGGTCCTCTTGCAACTAATGAAAAACTGTTTTTT. This codes for CAWSVRRGPLATNEKLFF. The gene calls are TRBV30 and TRBJ1-4; no reliable D call. Trimming took off 3 bases at V and 0 bases at J, with 20 bases between the two ends. The CDR3 totals 18 residues. CDR1 and CDR2 (germline): GTSNPN, SVGIG (reference sequence).

V gene TRBV5-1 combines with J gene TRBJ1-1, with D uncertain. CDR3 size: 12 residues. CDR1 and CDR2 from the germline V gene are SGHRS and YFSETQ. V lost 2 bases, J lost 6 bases, and 8 bases lay in between. CDR3: CASSFVGAEAFF. The CDR3 DNA reads as TGCGCCAGCAGCTTCGTCGGCGCTGAAGCTTTCTTT. Supplemented by reference TRBV5-1 and TRBJ1-1, the full variable domain reads KAGVTQTPRYLIKTRGQQVTLSCSPISGHRSVSWYQQTPGQGLQFLFEYFSETQRNKGNFPGRFSGRQFSNSRSEMNVSTLELGDSALYLCASSFVGAEAFFGQGTRLTVV.